This T cell receptor (beta chain) was documented in a study of shared clonotypes between healthy human individuals. General study results and limits: Sorted-subset samples were not fully sequenced, rarefaction indicated. Blood alone was sampled, and tissue repertoires likely differ.

As for this clone: Its antigen remains unknown.

The assay was immunoSEQ multiplex PCR, and TCRdb's table has in-frame clones only and misses some. The sample records hundreds of thousands of clones, around three quarters being singletons. The CDR3 totals 13 residues. In germline, CDR1 is SQVTM, CDR2 ANQGSEA. Trimming at V came to 6 bases and at J to 3 bases, leaving 8 bases not matched to a gene. The chain uses TRBV29-1 and TRBJ2-7, with 7 bases identical to TRBD1. This clonotype was sampled from a woman aged 30 to 39 in good health. Sequenced material: memory CD4+ T cells sorted from blood. Subset indicated: CD45RA-negative fraction. In DNA form, the CDR3 reads TGCAGCGTGGCGATGGACAGGTACTACGAGCAGTACTTC. Its protein is CSVAMDRYYEQYF.